This T cell receptor beta chain was recorded in a study of T cell repertoires in cytomegalovirus infection. In this sample, this clonotype turned up once. TCRdb processed the reads anew with MiXCR; each CDR3 protein has one entry. Among approximately 100,000 distinct CDR3 sequences, about 22% were seen once, and the ten largest hold about two fifths. Sequenced material: CD8+ T cells from PBMCs. The receptor comes from a human donor in good health (CMV status not recorded). Some clones in this sample may be carry-over from other donors' samples.

The CDR3 spells CASSPPGQKPYEQYF. CDR3 nucleotide sequence: TGTGCCAGCAGCCCGCCGGGACAGAAACCTTACGAGCAGTACTTC. J is TRBJ2-7 and V is TRBV7-6, with 7 positions matching TRBD1. The CDR3 runs 15 residues. V gave up 5 bases and J gave up 4 bases; unmatched junction bases: 11. Germline V gives CDR1 SGHVS, CDR2 FNYEAQ.